A selection of T cell receptor beta chains follows, all from one sample in a study of CDR3 diversity in severe acne. Each CDR3 protein is one row after TCRdb ran MiXCR on the PCR reads. The table shows 97,000 or so distinct CDR3 sequences, with approximately 47% occurring only once. Sequencing was performed on blood. The source is a male donor with acne. Each CDR3 is given with its conserved first and last residue. Fields, in order: clone size, D gene, J gene, V gene, CDR3 DNA, CDR3 protein. D genes are given only for firm matches. Size values are once, few and many counts, or a class for expanded clones, and some rows have none.

abundance: NA
d_gene: TRBD1
j_gene: TRBJ2-5
v_gene: TRBV20-1
CDR3nt: TGCAGTGCTAGAGAACAGGGGTTCCAAGAGACCCAGTACTTC
CDR3aa: CSAREQGFQETQYF

abundance: NA
d_gene: NA
j_gene: TRBJ2-3
v_gene: TRBV29-1
CDR3nt: TGCAGCGTTGAAGACACAGTGCGGGGCACAGATACGCAGTATTTT
CDR3aa: CSVEDTVRGTDTQYF

abundance: many
d_gene: TRBD1
j_gene: TRBJ1-2
v_gene: TRBV12-3/TRBV12-4
CDR3nt: TGTGCCAGCAGTTCGGGACAGGAACACTATGGCTACACCTTC
CDR3aa: CASSSGQEHYGYTF

abundance: many
d_gene: NA
j_gene: TRBJ1-1
v_gene: TRBV5-6
CDR3nt: TGTGCCAGCAGCAGGACCGGGACTGCAGCTTTCTTT
CDR3aa: CASSRTGTAAFF

abundance: once
d_gene: NA
j_gene: TRBJ2-1
v_gene: TRBV20-1
CDR3nt: TGCGGTGCCAGCAGCCCAACGGGAAACCCCTACAATGAGCAGTTCTTC
CDR3aa: CGASSPTGNPYNEQFF

abundance: NA
d_gene: NA
j_gene: TRBJ2-7
v_gene: TRBV5-1
CDR3nt: NA
CDR3aa: CASTNQTSMYLCASSWAYEQCF

abundance: many
d_gene: NA
j_gene: TRBJ1-2
v_gene: TRBV20-1
CDR3nt: TGCAGTGCCAAGGGGCTCCTCGGGGGCTACACCTTC
CDR3aa: CSAKGLLGGYTF

abundance: NA
d_gene: NA
j_gene: TRBJ2-7
v_gene: TRBV2
CDR3nt: TGTGCCAGCAGGGGGTCTAGCTTGTCCTACGAGCAGTACTTC
CDR3aa: CASRGSSLSYEQYF

abundance: NA
d_gene: TRBD1
j_gene: TRBJ1-2
v_gene: TRBV25-1
CDR3nt: TGTGCCAGCCATGGGACAGGGGGCACGGATGGCTACACCTTC
CDR3aa: CASHGTGGTDGYTF

abundance: many
d_gene: TRBD2
j_gene: TRBJ2-3
v_gene: TRBV10-1
CDR3nt: TGCGCCAGCAGTGCAAGACTAGCGGGAAAGGATACGCAGTATTTT
CDR3aa: CASSARLAGKDTQYF

abundance: few
d_gene: NA
j_gene: TRBJ1-1
v_gene: TRBV4-1
CDR3nt: TGCGCCAGCAGCCAAGACAGTGGAACAGAATCCATGAACACTGAAGCTTTCTTT
CDR3aa: CASSQDSGTESMNTEAFF

abundance: medium-sized
d_gene: TRBD2
j_gene: TRBJ2-7
v_gene: TRBV27
CDR3nt: TGTGCCAGCAGTTGGGCGGGAGGAAAATACGAGCAGTACTTC
CDR3aa: CASSWAGGKYEQYF

abundance: NA
d_gene: NA
j_gene: TRBJ2-3
v_gene: TRBV9
CDR3nt: TGTGCCAGCAGCGTAGGTCGCACAGATACGCAGTATTTT
CDR3aa: CASSVGRTDTQYF

abundance: NA
d_gene: TRBD1
j_gene: TRBJ2-1
v_gene: TRBV11-2
CDR3nt: TGTGCCAGCAGCAAAAGAGGGACAGGGCATTACAATGAGCAGTTCTTC
CDR3aa: CASSKRGTGHYNEQFF

abundance: many
d_gene: TRBD2
j_gene: TRBJ2-3
v_gene: TRBV20-1
CDR3nt: TGCAGTGCTAATGGACTAGCGGGATACGGAACGCAGTATTTT
CDR3aa: CSANGLAGYGTQYF

abundance: many
d_gene: NA
j_gene: TRBJ1-1
v_gene: TRBV10-3
CDR3nt: TGTGCCATCAGTGATAGGTCAGGGATGAACACTGAAGCTTTCTTT
CDR3aa: CAISDRSGMNTEAFF

abundance: NA
d_gene: NA
j_gene: TRBJ2-7
v_gene: TRBV14
CDR3nt: TGTGCCAGCAGCCAAGGTCCTTCTGGACGCTTCTCCTACGAGCAGTACTTC
CDR3aa: CASSQGPSGRFSYEQYF

abundance: NA
d_gene: TRBD2
j_gene: TRBJ2-7
v_gene: TRBV10-3
CDR3nt: TGTGCCATCAGTGAGTCGCGGGAGGGCCCCGAGCAGTACTTC
CDR3aa: CAISESREGPEQYF

abundance: NA
d_gene: TRBD2
j_gene: TRBJ2-7
v_gene: TRBV20-1
CDR3nt: TGCAGTGAGGTTCTAGCGGGAGGGGCCTACGAGCAGTACTTC
CDR3aa: CSEVLAGGAYEQYF

abundance: NA
d_gene: NA
j_gene: TRBJ1-5
v_gene: TRBV28
CDR3nt: TGTGCCAGCAGTTTATTCACGGTCGGAGGGGGTAGGCGCAATCAGCCCCAGCATTTT
CDR3aa: CASSLFTVGGGRRNQPQHF

abundance: once
d_gene: NA
j_gene: TRBJ2-7
v_gene: TRBV20-1
CDR3nt: TGCAGTGCTAGTGACCTGAACTCCTACGAGCAGTACTTC
CDR3aa: CSASDLNSYEQYF

abundance: many
d_gene: NA
j_gene: TRBJ2-6
v_gene: TRBV24-1
CDR3nt: TGTGCCACCAGTGATCCTAAGTCTGGGGCCAACGTCCTGACTTTC
CDR3aa: CATSDPKSGANVLTF

abundance: NA
d_gene: TRBD1
j_gene: TRBJ2-3
v_gene: TRBV7-6
CDR3nt: TGTGCCAGCAGCCGGACAGGGGGCACAGATACGCAGTATTTT
CDR3aa: CASSRTGGTDTQYF

abundance: once
d_gene: NA
j_gene: TRBJ1-1
v_gene: TRBV29-1
CDR3nt: TGCAGCGTTGAAGATCTGGGGGGAGGCACTGAAGCTTTCTTT
CDR3aa: CSVEDLGGGTEAFF